Listed below are T cell receptor beta chains from one sample, sequenced in a study of blood T cell repertoires in COVID-19. TCRdb's copy holds only in-frame clones and misses some; the assay was immunoSEQ multiplex PCR. This sample has a few hundred thousand clones, with around 87% found just once. Source material: peripheral blood. These receptors all stem from a man younger than 35 with active or convalescent COVID-19. CDR3s include the opening cysteine and the closing phenylalanine or tryptophan. Each record gives: CDR3 length, clone size, V gene, J gene, D gene, CDR3 DNA, CDR3 protein. The D gene is left open where the match is weak. Where a row states a size, it is once, few, many or the class of an expanded clone; other rows omit it.

length: 14; size: NA; V: TRBV24-1; J: TRBJ1-5; D: NA; DNA: TGTGCCACCAGTGATTTAACTGTCGCGCAGCCCCAGCATTTT; CDR3: CATSDLTVAQPQHF
length: 14; size: NA; V: TRBV2; J: TRBJ2-5; D: TRBD2; DNA: TGTGCCAGCAGCCGTAGCGGGAGGGTGGAGACCCAGTACTTC; CDR3: CASSRSGRVETQYF
length: 16; size: NA; V: TRBV4-1; J: TRBJ2-1; D: TRBD2; DNA: TGCGCCAGCAGCCATGGGGAGGGCCGTCAGGTTAATGAGCAGTTCTTC; CDR3: CASSHGEGRQVNEQFF
length: 14; size: NA; V: TRBV11-2; J: TRBJ1-2; D: NA; DNA: TGTGCCAGCAGCTTAGTAACAGGTTCCTATGGCTACACCTTC; CDR3: CASSLVTGSYGYTF
length: 16; size: NA; V: TRBV7-2; J: TRBJ2-3; D: NA; DNA: TGTGCCAGCAGCTTAGTTGTTGCGGTAAGGTGGGATACGCAGTATTTT; CDR3: CASSLVVAVRWDTQYF
length: 17; size: NA; V: TRBV9; J: TRBJ1-1; D: NA; DNA: TGTGCCAGCAGCGTTTTCCCGGTCGCGACACCTAACACTGAAGCTTTCTTT; CDR3: CASSVFPVATPNTEAFF
length: 13; size: NA; V: TRBV12-3/TRBV12-4; J: TRBJ1-2; D: NA; DNA: TGTGCCAGCAGTTATCTGAGAGACTATGGCTACACCTTC; CDR3: CASSYLRDYGYTF
length: 14; size: NA; V: TRBV4-3; J: TRBJ1-1; D: NA; DNA: TGCGCCAGCAGCCAAGATATCCAGGGGATTGAAGCTTTCTTT; CDR3: CASSQDIQGIEAFF
length: 15; size: NA; V: TRBV9; J: TRBJ2-1; D: TRBD2; DNA: TGTGCCAGCAGCGTAGCGGCTAGCGGGTACAATGAGCAGTTCTTC; CDR3: CASSVAASGYNEQFF
length: 14; size: NA; V: TRBV6-5; J: TRBJ1-5; D: NA; DNA: TGTGCCAGCAAAGAGGGTCCTGCTAATCAGCCCCAGCATTTT; CDR3: CASKEGPANQPQHF
length: 15; size: NA; V: TRBV28; J: TRBJ1-4; D: NA; DNA: TGTGCCAGCAGTGCCGAGATAGCAACTAATGAAAAACTGTTTTTT; CDR3: CASSAEIATNEKLFF
length: 13; size: NA; V: TRBV19; J: TRBJ2-5; D: NA; DNA: TGTGCCAGTAGTATAGATTATGAAGAGACCCAGTACTTC; CDR3: CASSIDYEETQYF
length: 17; size: NA; V: TRBV3-1/TRBV3-2; J: TRBJ2-1; D: TRBD2; DNA: TGTGCCAGCAGTTATAGCGGGAGGTATCAACCTTACAATGAGCAGTTCTTC; CDR3: CASSYSGRYQPYNEQFF
length: 16; size: NA; V: TRBV7-3; J: TRBJ2-2; D: NA; DNA: TGTGCCAGCAGCTTGTCCAGGGTCCAGAACACCGGGGAGCTGTTTTTT; CDR3: CASSLSRVQNTGELFF
length: 15; size: NA; V: TRBV4-2; J: TRBJ2-3; D: TRBD2; DNA: TGTGCCAGCACCCTTAGCGGGGGGGCGACAGATACGCAGTATTTT; CDR3: CASTLSGGATDTQYF
length: 14; size: NA; V: TRBV6-6; J: TRBJ1-4; D: NA; DNA: TGTGCCAGCACCCACTCAGGGGCTAATGAAAAACTGTTTTTT; CDR3: CASTHSGANEKLFF
length: 20; size: NA; V: TRBV4-1; J: TRBJ2-7; D: TRBD2; DNA: TGCGCCAGCAGCCAAGCGCATCCGGGACTAGCGGGTGTAGTCACCTACGAGCAGTACTTC; CDR3: CASSQAHPGLAGVVTYEQYF
length: 14; size: NA; V: TRBV7-2; J: TRBJ2-7; D: NA; DNA: TGTGCCAGCAGCCCCAGGGGTGGTCTCTACGAGCAGTACTTC; CDR3: CASSPRGGLYEQYF
length: 16; size: NA; V: TRBV6-1; J: TRBJ1-5; D: NA; DNA: TGTGCCAGCAGTGAAGCGGTTGACAGTAGGAATCAGCCCCAGCATTTT; CDR3: CASSEAVDSRNQPQHF
length: 11; size: NA; V: TRBV3-1/TRBV3-2; J: TRBJ2-1; D: NA; DNA: TGTGCCAGCAGCCAAGCGTATGAGCAGTTCTTC; CDR3: CASSQAYEQFF
length: 14; size: NA; V: TRBV28; J: TRBJ2-7; D: NA; DNA: NA; CDR3: CASSSSDIRYEQYF
length: 14; size: NA; V: TRBV6-6; J: TRBJ2-1; D: TRBD2; DNA: TGTGCCAGCAGTTATCTAGCGGGAGAGAATGAGCAGTTCTTC; CDR3: CASSYLAGENEQFF
length: 14; size: once; V: TRBV11-2; J: TRBJ1-2; D: TRBD1; DNA: TGTGCCAGCAGCTCGACACAGGGGGGGTATGGCTACACCTTC; CDR3: CASSSTQGGYGYTF
length: 13; size: NA; V: TRBV18; J: TRBJ2-3; D: TRBD2; DNA: TGTGCCAGCTCCACGGGAGGGGCAGATACGCAGTATTTT; CDR3: CASSTGGADTQYF
length: 14; size: few; V: TRBV9; J: TRBJ1-5; D: NA; DNA: TGTGCCAGCAACGAAGTAGGAGGGAATCAGCCCCAGCATTTT; CDR3: CASNEVGGNQPQHF
length: 12; size: NA; V: TRBV27; J: TRBJ1-2; D: TRBD1; DNA: TGTGCCAGCAGTGGACAGGGAGATGGCTACACCTTC; CDR3: CASSGQGDGYTF
length: 15; size: NA; V: TRBV21-1; J: TRBJ1-1; D: NA; DNA: TGTGCCAGCAGCAAAGCGCTCAGGGTATTAACTGAAGCTTTCTTT; CDR3: CASSKALRVLTEAFF
length: 11; size: NA; V: TRBV5-4; J: TRBJ1-2; D: NA; DNA: TGTGCCAGCAGTTACGGCTATGGCTACACCTTC; CDR3: CASSYGYGYTF
length: 18; size: NA; V: TRBV4-3; J: TRBJ2-2; D: NA; DNA: TGCGCCAGCAGCCAAGAGGTTCTGGGGAGTTCGAACACCGGGGAGCTGTTTTTT; CDR3: CASSQEVLGSSNTGELFF
length: 14; size: NA; V: TRBV24-1; J: TRBJ1-5; D: NA; DNA: TGTGCCACCAGTGATTCACAGATCAATCAGCCCCAGCATTTT; CDR3: CATSDSQINQPQHF
length: 11; size: NA; V: TRBV28; J: TRBJ2-7; D: NA; DNA: TGTGCCAGCGAGGGCGGAAAGGAGCAGTACTTC; CDR3: CASEGGKEQYF
length: 15; size: NA; V: TRBV27; J: TRBJ2-7; D: TRBD1; DNA: TGTGCCAGCAGTTTATCGAACAGGGGGCTCTACGAGCAGTACTTC; CDR3: CASSLSNRGLYEQYF
length: 15; size: once; V: TRBV9; J: TRBJ1-1; D: NA; DNA: TGTGCCAGCAGCGCCCTCGACAGAATGAACACTGAAGCTTTCTTT; CDR3: CASSALDRMNTEAFF
length: 16; size: NA; V: TRBV7-9; J: TRBJ2-3; D: TRBD2; DNA: TGTGCCAGCAGCCTCGGACTAGCGGGAGGGGGAGATACGCAGTATTTT; CDR3: CASSLGLAGGGDTQYF
length: 13; size: NA; V: TRBV18; J: TRBJ2-5; D: NA; DNA: TGTGCCAGCTCACCAGGGGGCGGTGAGACCCAGTACTTC; CDR3: CASSPGGGETQYF
length: 15; size: NA; V: TRBV7-8; J: TRBJ2-7; D: TRBD1; DNA: TGTGCCAGCAGCCAATCCGGGACAGGTATTTACGAGCAGTACTTC; CDR3: CASSQSGTGIYEQYF
length: 14; size: once; V: TRBV28; J: TRBJ2-7; D: NA; DNA: TGTGCCAGCAGTCCCCCGAGCAGGGTCTACGAGCAGTACTTC; CDR3: CASSPPSRVYEQYF
length: 15; size: few; V: TRBV7-8; J: TRBJ1-2; D: TRBD1; DNA: TGTGCCAGCAGCTTGGCACCGGGACAGGGGCCCCTCTACACCTTC; CDR3: CASSLAPGQGPLYTF
length: 16; size: NA; V: TRBV21-1; J: TRBJ2-3; D: NA; DNA: TGTGCCAGCAGCAAAAAGGGACTAGGAAGCACAGATACGCAGTATTTT; CDR3: CASSKKGLGSTDTQYF
length: 13; size: NA; V: TRBV7-7; J: TRBJ2-1; D: NA; DNA: TGTGCCAGCAGCGGGGGGGCTGACAATGAGCAGTTCTTC; CDR3: CASSGGADNEQFF
length: 18; size: NA; V: TRBV4-1; J: TRBJ2-7; D: TRBD2; DNA: TGCGCCAGCAGCCAAAAAACCGGGACTAGCGGCGCGGGTTACGAGCAGTACTTC; CDR3: CASSQKTGTSGAGYEQYF
length: 15; size: NA; V: TRBV4-3; J: TRBJ1-3; D: TRBD1; DNA: TGCGCCAGCAGCCAAGATCAGGGGGTTGGAAACACCATATATTTT; CDR3: CASSQDQGVGNTIYF
length: 13; size: few; V: TRBV20-1; J: TRBJ2-3; D: NA; DNA: TGCAGTGCTAGTCTAGGTAGCACAGATACGCAGTATTTT; CDR3: CSASLGSTDTQYF
length: 14; size: few; V: TRBV19; J: TRBJ2-7; D: NA; DNA: TGTGCCAGTAGTATAGATCAGGGGCTCGGCGAGCAGTACTTC; CDR3: CASSIDQGLGEQYF
length: 14; size: NA; V: TRBV20-1; J: TRBJ2-1; D: NA; DNA: TGCAGTGCTAGTTTGGCGGAGAAGTACAATGAGCAGTTCTTC; CDR3: CSASLAEKYNEQFF
length: 15; size: NA; V: TRBV24-1; J: TRBJ2-5; D: NA; DNA: TGTGCCACCGGAAACAGCGGTCGGAACCAAGAGACCCAGTACTTC; CDR3: CATGNSGRNQETQYF
length: 15; size: NA; V: TRBV19; J: TRBJ2-7; D: NA; DNA: TGTGCCAGTAGTATTGGGACTGGGACCACCTACGAGCAGTACTTC; CDR3: CASSIGTGTTYEQYF